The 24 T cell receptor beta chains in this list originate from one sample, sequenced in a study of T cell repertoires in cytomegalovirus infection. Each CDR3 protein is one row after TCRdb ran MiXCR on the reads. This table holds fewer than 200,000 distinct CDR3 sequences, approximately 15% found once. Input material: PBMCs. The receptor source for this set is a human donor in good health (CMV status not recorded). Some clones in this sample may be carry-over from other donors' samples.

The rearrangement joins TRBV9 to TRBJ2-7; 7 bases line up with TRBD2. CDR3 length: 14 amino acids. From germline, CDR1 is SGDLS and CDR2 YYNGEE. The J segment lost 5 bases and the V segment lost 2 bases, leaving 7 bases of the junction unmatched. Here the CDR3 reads CASSVSLGGNEQYF. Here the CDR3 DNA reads TGTGCCAGCAGCGTTAGTCTGGGAGGGAACGAGCAGTACTTC.

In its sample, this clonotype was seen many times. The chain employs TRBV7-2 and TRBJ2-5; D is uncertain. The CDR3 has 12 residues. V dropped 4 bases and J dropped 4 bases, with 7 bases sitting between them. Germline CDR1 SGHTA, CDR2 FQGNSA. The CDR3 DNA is TGTGCCAGCAGCTCTGTTCTAGAGACCCAGTACTTC. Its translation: CASSSVLETQYF.

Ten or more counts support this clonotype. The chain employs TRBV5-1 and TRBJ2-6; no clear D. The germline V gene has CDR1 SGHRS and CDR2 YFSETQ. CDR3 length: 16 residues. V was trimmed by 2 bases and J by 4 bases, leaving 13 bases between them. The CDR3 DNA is TGCGCCAGCAGCTTCGAGTCCGGCTCCGGGGCCAACGTCCTGACTTTC. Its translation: CASSFESGSGANVLTF.

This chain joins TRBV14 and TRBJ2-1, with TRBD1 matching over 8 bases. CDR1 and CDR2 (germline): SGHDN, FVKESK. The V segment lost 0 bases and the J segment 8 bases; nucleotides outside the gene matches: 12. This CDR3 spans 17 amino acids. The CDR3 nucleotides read TGTGCCAGCAGCCAAGACGGACAGGGTTCGGTGCGGGATGAGCAGTTCTTC. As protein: CASSQDGQGSVRDEQFF.

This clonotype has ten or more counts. In nucleotides, the CDR3 is TGTGCCAGCAGCTTAAGGGACAGGCCCTACAATGAGCAGTTCTTC. It is translated as CASSLRDRPYNEQFF. This sequence joins TRBV7-3 and TRBJ2-1, with 8 bases lining up with TRBD1. The CDR3 spans 15 residues. With 1 base clipped from V and 2 bases from J, the junction kept 1 base outside the gene matches. The germline CDR1 and CDR2 sequences are SGHTA and FQGTGA. The full variable domain, in which reference TRBV7-3 and TRBJ2-1 provide the parts outside the CDR3, is GAGVSQTPSNKVTEKGKYVELRCDPISGHTALYWYRQSLGQGPEFLIYFQGTGAADDSGLPNDRFFAVRPEGSVSTLKIQRTERGDSAVYLCASSLRDRPYNEQFFGPGTRLTVL.

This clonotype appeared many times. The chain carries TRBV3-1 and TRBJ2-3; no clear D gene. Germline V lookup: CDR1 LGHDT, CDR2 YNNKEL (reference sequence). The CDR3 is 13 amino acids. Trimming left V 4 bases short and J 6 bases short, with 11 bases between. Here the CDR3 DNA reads TGTGCCAGCAGCCTAAACCCATTGGATACGCAGTATTTT. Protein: CASSLNPLDTQYF.

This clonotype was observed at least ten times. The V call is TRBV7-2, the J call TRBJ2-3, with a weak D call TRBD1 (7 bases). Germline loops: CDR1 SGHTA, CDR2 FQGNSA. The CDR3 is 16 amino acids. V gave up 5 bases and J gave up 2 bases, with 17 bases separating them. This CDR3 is CASSPRGDSLTDTQYF. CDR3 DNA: TGTGCCAGCAGCCCAAGGGGGGACAGTCTCACAGATACGCAGTATTTT.

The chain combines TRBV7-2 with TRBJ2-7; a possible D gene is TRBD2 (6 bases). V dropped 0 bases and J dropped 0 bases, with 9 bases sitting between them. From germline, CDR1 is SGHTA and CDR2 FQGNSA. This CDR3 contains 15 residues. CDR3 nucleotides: TGTGCCAGCAGCTTAGCGAGGACTATCTCCTACGAGCAGTACTTC. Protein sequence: CASSLARTISYEQYF.

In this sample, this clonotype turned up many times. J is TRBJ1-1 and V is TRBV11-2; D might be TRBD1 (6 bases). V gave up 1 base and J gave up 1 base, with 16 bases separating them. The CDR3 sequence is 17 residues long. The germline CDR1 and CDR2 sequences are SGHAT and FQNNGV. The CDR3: CASSLGREGVTNTEAFF. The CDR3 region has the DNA TGTGCCAGCAGCTTAGGGCGGGAGGGGGTAACGAACACTGAAGCTTTCTTT.

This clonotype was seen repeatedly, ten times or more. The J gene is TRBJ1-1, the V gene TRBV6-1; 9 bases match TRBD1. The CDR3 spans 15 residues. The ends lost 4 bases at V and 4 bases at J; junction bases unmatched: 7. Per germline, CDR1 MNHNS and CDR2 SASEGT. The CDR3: CASSVSGQGRTEAFF. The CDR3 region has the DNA TGTGCCAGCAGTGTATCGGGACAGGGACGCACTGAAGCTTTCTTT.

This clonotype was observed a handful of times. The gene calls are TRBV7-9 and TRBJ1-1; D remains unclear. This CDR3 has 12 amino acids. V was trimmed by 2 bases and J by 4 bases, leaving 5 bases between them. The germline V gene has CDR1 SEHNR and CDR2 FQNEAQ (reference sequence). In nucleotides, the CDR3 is TGTGCCAGCAGCTTACTGGCCACTGAAGCTTTCTTT. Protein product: CASSLLATEAFF.

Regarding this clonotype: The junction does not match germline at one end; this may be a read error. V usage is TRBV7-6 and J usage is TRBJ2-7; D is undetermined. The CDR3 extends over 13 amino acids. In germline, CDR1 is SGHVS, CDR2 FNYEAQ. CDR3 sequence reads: CASSLALWSEQYF. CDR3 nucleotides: TGTGCTAGCAGCCTCGCTCTCTGGAGCGAGCAGTACTTC.

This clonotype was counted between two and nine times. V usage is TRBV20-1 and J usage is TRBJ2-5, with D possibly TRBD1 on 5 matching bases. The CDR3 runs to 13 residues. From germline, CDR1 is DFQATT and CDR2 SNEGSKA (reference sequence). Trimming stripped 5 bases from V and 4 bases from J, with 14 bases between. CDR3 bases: TGCAGTGCTCCTCTAGGGGTCGGAGAGACCCAGTACTTC. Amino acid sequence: CSAPLGVGETQYF.

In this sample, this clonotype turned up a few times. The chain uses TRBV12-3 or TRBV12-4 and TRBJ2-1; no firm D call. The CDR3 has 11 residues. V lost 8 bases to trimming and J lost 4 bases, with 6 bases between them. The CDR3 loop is CASESYNEQFF. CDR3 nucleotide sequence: TGTGCCAGCGAGAGTTACAATGAGCAGTTCTTC.

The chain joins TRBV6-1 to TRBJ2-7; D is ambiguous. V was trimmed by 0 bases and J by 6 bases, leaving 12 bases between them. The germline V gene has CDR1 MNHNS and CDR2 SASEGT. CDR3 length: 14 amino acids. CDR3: CASSEARARGEQYF. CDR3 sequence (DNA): TGTGCCAGCAGTGAAGCCCGAGCCCGTGGCGAGCAGTACTTC.

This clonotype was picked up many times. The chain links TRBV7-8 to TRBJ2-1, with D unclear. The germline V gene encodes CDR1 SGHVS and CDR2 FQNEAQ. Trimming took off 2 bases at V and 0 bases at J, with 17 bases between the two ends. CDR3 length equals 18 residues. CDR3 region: CASSLSDAVVLSYNEQFF. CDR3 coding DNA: TGTGCCAGCAGCTTATCTGACGCTGTAGTGCTCTCCTACAATGAGCAGTTCTTC.

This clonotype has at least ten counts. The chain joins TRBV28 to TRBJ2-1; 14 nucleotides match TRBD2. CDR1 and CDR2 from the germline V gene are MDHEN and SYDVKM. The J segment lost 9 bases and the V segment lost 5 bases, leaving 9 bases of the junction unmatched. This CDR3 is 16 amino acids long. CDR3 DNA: TGTGCCAGCAGTCCGGGACTAGCGGGAGAGTCGCCTGAGCAGTTCTTC. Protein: CASSPGLAGESPEQFF. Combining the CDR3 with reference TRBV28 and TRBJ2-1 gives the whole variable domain DVKVTQSSRYLVKRTGEKVFLECVQDMDHENMFWYRQDPGLGLRLIYFSYDVKMKEKGDIPEGYSVSREKKERFSLILESASTNQTSMYLCASSPGLAGESPEQFFGPGTRLTVL.

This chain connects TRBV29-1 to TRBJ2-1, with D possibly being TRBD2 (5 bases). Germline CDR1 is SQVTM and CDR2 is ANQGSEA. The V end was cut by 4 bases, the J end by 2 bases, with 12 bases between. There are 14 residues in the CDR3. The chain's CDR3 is CSVVRDGTYNEQFF. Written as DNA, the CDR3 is TGCAGCGTTGTTCGAGACGGGACCTACAATGAGCAGTTCTTC.

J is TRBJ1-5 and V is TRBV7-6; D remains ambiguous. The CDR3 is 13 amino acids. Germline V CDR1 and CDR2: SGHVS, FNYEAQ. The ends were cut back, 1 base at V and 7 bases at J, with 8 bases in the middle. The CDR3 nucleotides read TGTGCCAGCAGCTTAGTCCTGAACCAGCCCCAGCATTTT. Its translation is CASSLVLNQPQHF.

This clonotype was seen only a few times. CDR3 nucleotides: TGCAGCGTGGAAAGGGACAGCCAGCAAGAGACCCAGTACTTC. Protein: CSVERDSQQETQYF. This chain links TRBV29-1 with TRBJ2-5; TRBD1 matches at 7 bases. J lost 2 bases, V lost 6 bases, and 9 bases had no gene match. This CDR3 contains 14 residues. Germline values: CDR1 SQVTM, CDR2 ANQGSEA.

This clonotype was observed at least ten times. DNA of the CDR3: TGTGCCAGCAGTCAGGGGGGGTTAGCGGGAGTCTACAATGAGCAGTTCTTC. Its translation: CASSQGGLAGVYNEQFF. V and J are TRBV6-2 or TRBV6-3 and TRBJ2-1; 9 bases map to TRBD2. J lost 3 bases, V lost 5 bases, and 11 bases had no gene match. Germline CDR1 reads MNHEY; CDR2 reads SVGEGT. This CDR3 has 17 residues.

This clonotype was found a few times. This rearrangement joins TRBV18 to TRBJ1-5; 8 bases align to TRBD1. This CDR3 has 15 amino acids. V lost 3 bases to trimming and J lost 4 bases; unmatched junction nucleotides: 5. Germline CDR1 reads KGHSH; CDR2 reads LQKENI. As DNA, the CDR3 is TGTGCCAGCTCACCGAGGACAGGGATTAATCAGCCCCAGCATTTT. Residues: CASSPRTGINQPQHF.

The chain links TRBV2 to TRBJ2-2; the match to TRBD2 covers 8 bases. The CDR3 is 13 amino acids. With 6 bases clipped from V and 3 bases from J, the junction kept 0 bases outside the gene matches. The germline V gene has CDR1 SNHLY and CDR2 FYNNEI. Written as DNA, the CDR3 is TGTGCCAGCAGAGCGGGGGACACCGGGGAGCTGTTTTTT. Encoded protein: CASRAGDTGELFF. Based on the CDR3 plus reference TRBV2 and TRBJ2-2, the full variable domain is EPEVTQTPSHQVTQMGQEVILRCVPISNHLYFYWYRQILGQKVEFLVSFYNNEISEKSEIFDDQFSVERPDGSNFTLKIRSTKLEDSAMYFCASRAGDTGELFFGEGSRLTVL.

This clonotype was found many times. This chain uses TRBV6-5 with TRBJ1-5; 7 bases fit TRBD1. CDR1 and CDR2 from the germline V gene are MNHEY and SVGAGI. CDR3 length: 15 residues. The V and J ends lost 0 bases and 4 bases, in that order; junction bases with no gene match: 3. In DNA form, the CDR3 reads TGTGCCAGCAGTTACTCGAAGGGACAGAATCAGCCCCAGCATTTT. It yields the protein CASSYSKGQNQPQHF.